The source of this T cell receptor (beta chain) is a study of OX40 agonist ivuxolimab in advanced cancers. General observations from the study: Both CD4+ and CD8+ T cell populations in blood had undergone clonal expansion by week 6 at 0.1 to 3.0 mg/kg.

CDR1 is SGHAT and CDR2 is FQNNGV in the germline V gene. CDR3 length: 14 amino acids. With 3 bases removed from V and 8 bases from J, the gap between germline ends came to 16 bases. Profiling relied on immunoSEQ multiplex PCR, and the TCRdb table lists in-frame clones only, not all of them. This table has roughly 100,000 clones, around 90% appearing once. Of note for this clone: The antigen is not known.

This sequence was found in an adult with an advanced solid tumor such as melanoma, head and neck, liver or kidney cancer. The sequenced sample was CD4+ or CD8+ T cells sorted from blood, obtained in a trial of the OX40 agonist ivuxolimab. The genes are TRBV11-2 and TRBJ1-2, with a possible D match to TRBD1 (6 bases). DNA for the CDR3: TGTGCCAGCAGCTTGGGGACACCCCTTACAGGCTACACCTTC. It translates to CASSLGTPLTGYTF.